This T cell receptor beta chain was recovered during a study of Ad26.COV2.S vaccination and SARS-CoV-2 variants. In the study overall: A COV1001 Ad26.COV2.S trial-arm participant provided the sample. Doses of Ad26.COV2.S were injected into muscle once or twice, 56 days apart.

CDR3 size: 13 residues. V lost 4 bases, J lost 4 bases, and 9 bases lay in between. CDR1 and CDR2 from the germline V gene are SGHRS and YFSETQ. Profiled with immunoSEQ multiplex PCR; TCRdb holds only in-frame clones, not every one. The sample has more than 300,000 clones; around 85% are singletons. Treatment described: roughly 20 received Ad26.COV2.S at low or high dose, single or two shots; about 5 received placebo; per-sample allocation not given. Specimen acquisition occurred on day 63 following the initial vaccine or placebo injection. It was an adult aged 18-55 years in Boston who was the donor.

The chain links TRBV5-1 to TRBJ1-3; D not resolved. The source of this sequence is a person aged 18-65 years who received the Ad26.COV2.S COVID-19 vaccine or a placebo. The specimen was peripheral blood, collected in a trial of Ad26.COV2.S vaccine versus placebo. The CDR3 region has the DNA TGCGCCAGCAGCCTTACCGACGGAAACACCATATATTTT. This gives the protein CASSLTDGNTIYF.